This TCR beta chain was captured by sequencing in a study of identical twins. Germline lookup yields CDR1 DFQATT and CDR2 SNEGSKA (reference sequence). The CDR3 is 14 amino acids. Trimming shortened V by 1 base and J by 2 bases, and 10 bases separated the two germline ends. A template switching step contributed a universal primer site, while unique molecular identifiers were present in the cDNA. TCRdb re-called the 5' RACE reads with MiXCR, one entry per CDR3 protein. In the table there are hundreds of thousands of distinct CDR3 sequences, roughly 6% of which are singletons. Findings of the study overall: Compared with unrelated sharing, twin-shared out-of-frame alpha sequences had more low-probability sequences. Potential partial confounding of zero-insertion analyses by invariant MAIT and iNKT cells was noted. Abundant cord blood beta clonotypes carried fewer insertions; memory repertoires showed none.

This clonotype occurred a few times. As yet, its antigen is unknown. This TCR was recovered from a man between 18 and 35 years old in good health. Sequences were obtained from naive T cells sorted from blood. The chain links TRBV20-1 to TRBJ2-3; no definite D call. The CDR3 loop is CSARVTENTDTQYF. CDR3 DNA: TGCAGTGCTAGAGTCACAGAGAACACAGATACGCAGTATTTT.